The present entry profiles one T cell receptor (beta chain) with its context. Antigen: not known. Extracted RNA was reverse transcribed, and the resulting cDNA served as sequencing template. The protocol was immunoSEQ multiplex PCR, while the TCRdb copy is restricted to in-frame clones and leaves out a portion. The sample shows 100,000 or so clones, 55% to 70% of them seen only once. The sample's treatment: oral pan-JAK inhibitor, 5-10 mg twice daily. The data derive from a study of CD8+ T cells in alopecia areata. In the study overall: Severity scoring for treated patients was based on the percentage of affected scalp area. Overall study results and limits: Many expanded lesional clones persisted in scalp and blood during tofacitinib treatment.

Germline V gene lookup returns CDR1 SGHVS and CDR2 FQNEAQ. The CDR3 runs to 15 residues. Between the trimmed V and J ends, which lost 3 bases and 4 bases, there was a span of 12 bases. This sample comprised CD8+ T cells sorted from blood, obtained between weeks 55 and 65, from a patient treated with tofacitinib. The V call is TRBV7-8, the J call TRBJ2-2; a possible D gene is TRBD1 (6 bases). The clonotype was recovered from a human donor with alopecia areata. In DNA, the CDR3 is TGTGCCAGCAGCTTCCACAGACAGGTCACCGGGGAGCTGTTTTTT. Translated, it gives CASSFHRQVTGELFF.